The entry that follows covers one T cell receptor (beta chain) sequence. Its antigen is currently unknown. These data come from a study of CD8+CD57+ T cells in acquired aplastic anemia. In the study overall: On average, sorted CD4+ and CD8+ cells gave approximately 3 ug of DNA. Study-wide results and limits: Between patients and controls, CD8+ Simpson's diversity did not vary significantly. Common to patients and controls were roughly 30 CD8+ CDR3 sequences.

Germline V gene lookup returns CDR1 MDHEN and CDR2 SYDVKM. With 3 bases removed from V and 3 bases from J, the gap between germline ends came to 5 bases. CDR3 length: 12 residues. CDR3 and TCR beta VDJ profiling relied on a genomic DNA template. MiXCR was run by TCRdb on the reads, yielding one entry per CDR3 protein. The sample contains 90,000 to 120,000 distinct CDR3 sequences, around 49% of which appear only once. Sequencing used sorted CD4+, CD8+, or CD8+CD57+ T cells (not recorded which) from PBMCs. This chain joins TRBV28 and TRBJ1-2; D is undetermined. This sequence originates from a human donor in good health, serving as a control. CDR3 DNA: TGTGCCAGCAGTTTGTCCGACTATGGCTACACCTTC. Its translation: CASSLSDYGYTF.